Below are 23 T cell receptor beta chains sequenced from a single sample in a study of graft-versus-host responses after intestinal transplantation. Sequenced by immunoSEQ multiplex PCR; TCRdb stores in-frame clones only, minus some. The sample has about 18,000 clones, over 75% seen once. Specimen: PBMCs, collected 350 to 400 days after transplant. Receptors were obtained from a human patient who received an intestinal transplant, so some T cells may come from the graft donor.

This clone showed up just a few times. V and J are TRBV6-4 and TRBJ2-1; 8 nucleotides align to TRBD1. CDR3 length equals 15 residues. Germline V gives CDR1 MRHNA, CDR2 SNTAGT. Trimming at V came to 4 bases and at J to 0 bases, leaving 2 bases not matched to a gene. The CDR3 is CASSVQGASYNEQFF. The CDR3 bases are TGTGCCAGCAGTGTTCAGGGGGCCTCCTACAATGAGCAGTTCTTC.

Here the CDR3 reads CASSVGPGNTEAFF. CDR3 DNA: TGTGCCAGCAGCGTAGGCCCGGGGAACACTGAAGCTTTCTTT. This chain connects TRBV9 to TRBJ1-1, with D hard to call. This CDR3 region has 14 residues. The germline CDR1 and CDR2 sequences are SGDLS and YYNGEE. Trimming removed 0 bases at V and 1 base at J, with 7 bases between.

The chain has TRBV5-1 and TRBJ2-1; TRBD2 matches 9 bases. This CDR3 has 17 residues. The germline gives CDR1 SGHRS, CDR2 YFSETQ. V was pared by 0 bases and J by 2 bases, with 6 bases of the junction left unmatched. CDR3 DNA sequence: TGCGCCAGCAGCTTGGTCGCGGTAGCGGGAGCCTACAATGAGCAGTTCTTC. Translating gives CASSLVAVAGAYNEQFF.

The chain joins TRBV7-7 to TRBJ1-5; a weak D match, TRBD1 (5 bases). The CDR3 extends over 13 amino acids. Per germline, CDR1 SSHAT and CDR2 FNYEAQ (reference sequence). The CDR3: CARCGAVNQPQHF. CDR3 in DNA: TGTGCTAGATGTGGGGCTGTGAATCAGCCCCAGCATTTT.

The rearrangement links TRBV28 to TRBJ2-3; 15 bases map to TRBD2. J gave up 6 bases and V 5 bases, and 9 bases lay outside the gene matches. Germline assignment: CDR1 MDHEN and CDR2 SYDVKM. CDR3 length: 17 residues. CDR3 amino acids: CASSPLGLAGGRDTQYF. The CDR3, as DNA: TGTGCCAGCAGTCCCCTAGGACTAGCGGGAGGGAGGGATACGCAGTATTTT.

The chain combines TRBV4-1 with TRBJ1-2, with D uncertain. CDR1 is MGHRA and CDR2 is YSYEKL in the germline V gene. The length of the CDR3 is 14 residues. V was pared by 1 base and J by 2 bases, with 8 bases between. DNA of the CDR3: TGCGCCAGCAGCCAAGCGGGTCTCAACTATGGCTACACCTTC. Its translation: CASSQAGLNYGYTF.

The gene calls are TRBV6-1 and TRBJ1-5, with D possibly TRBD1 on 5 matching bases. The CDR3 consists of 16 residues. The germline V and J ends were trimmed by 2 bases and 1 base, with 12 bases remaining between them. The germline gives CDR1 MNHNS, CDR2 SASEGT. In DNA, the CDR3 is TGTGCCAGCAGTGAATGGCTCGAGGGGAGCAATCAGCCCCAGCATTTT. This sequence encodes CASSEWLEGSNQPQHF.

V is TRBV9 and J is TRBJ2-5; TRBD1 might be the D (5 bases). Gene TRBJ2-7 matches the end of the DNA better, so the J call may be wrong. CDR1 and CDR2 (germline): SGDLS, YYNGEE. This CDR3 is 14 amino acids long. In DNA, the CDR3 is TGTGCCAGCAGCGTAGGAGACAGCTCCTACGAGCAGTACTTC. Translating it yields CASSVGDSSYEQYF.

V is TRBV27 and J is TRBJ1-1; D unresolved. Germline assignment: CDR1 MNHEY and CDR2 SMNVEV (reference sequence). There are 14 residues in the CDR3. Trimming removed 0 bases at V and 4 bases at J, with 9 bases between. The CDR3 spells CASSLSGRATEAFF. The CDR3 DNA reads TGTGCCAGCAGTTTATCAGGGAGGGCCACTGAAGCTTTCTTT.

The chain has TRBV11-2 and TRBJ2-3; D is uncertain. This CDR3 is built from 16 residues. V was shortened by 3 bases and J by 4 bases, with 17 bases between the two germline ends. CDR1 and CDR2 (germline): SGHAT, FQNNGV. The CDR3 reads CASSFPALGSADTQYF. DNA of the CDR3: TGTGCCAGCAGCTTCCCGGCCTTAGGGTCCGCAGATACGCAGTATTTT.

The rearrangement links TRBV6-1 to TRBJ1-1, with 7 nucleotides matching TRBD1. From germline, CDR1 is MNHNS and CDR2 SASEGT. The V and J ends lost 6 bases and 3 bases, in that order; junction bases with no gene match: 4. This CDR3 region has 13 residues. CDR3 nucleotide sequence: TGTGCCAGCAGGTATGACAGGGACACTGAAGCTTTCTTT. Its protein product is CASRYDRDTEAFF.

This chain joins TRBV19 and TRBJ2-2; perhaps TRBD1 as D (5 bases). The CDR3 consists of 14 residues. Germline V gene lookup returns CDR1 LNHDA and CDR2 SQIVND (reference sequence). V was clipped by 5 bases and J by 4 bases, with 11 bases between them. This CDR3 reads CASSGTGFTGELFF. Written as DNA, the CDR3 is TGTGCCAGTAGTGGAACAGGATTCACCGGGGAGCTGTTTTTT.

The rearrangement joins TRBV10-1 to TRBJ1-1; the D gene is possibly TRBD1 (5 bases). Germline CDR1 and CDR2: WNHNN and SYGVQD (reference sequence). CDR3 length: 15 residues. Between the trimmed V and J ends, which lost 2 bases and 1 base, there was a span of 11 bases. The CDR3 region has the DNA TGCGCCAGCAGTGAGGTGAGGGGTCGGAACACTGAAGCTTTCTTT. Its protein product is CASSEVRGRNTEAFF.

CDR3 loop: CASSHNGGRQPQHF. CDR3 sequence (DNA): TGTGCCAGCAGCCATAATGGGGGTCGTCAGCCCCAGCATTTT. The chain employs TRBV4-2 and TRBJ1-5; D is perhaps TRBD1 (5 bases). The V and J ends lost 3 bases and 6 bases respectively, with 12 bases between them. CDR1 is LGHNA, CDR2 YNFKEQ, per germline. The CDR3 is 14 residues long.

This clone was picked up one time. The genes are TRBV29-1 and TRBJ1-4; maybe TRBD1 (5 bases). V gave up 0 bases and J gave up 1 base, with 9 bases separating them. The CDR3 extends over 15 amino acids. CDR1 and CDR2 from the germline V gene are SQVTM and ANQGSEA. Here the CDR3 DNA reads TGCAGCGTTGAAGATTCGGGGGGAACTAATGAAAAACTGTTTTTT. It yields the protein CSVEDSGGTNEKLFF.

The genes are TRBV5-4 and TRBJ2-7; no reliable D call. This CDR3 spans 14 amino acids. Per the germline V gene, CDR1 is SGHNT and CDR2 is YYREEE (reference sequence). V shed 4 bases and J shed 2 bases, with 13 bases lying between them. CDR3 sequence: CASSPPGPTYEQYF. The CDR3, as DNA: TGTGCCAGCAGCCCTCCCGGACCGACCTACGAGCAGTACTTC.

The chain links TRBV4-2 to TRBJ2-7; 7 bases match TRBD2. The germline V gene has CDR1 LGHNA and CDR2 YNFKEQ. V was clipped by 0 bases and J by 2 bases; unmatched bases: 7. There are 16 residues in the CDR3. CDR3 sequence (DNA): TGTGCCAGCAGCCAAGATCGCGGGACTAACCCCTACGAGCAGTACTTC. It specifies CASSQDRGTNPYEQYF.

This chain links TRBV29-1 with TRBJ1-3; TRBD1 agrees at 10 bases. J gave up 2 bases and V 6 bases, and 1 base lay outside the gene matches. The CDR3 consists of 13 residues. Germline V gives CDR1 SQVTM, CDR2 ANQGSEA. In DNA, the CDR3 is TGCAGCGTCGGGACAGGGGCTGGAAACACCATATATTTT. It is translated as CSVGTGAGNTIYF. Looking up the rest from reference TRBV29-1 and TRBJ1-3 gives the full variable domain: SAVISQKPSRDICQRGTSLTIQCQVDSQVTMMFWYRQQPGQSLTLIATANQGSEATYESGFVIDKFPISRPNLTFSTLTVSNMSPEDSSIYLCSVGTGAGNTIYFGEGSWLTVV.

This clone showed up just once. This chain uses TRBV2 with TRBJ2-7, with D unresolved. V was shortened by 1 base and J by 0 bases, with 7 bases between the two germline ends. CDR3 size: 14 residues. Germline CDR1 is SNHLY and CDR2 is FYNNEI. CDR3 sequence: CASSEGVGSYEQYF. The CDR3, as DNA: TGTGCCAGCAGTGAAGGGGTGGGCTCCTACGAGCAGTACTTC. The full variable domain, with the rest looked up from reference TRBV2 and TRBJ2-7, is EPEVTQTPSHQVTQMGQEVILRCVPISNHLYFYWYRQILGQKVEFLVSFYNNEISEKSEIFDDQFSVERPDGSNFTLKIRSTKLEDSAMYFCASSEGVGSYEQYFGPGTRLTVT.

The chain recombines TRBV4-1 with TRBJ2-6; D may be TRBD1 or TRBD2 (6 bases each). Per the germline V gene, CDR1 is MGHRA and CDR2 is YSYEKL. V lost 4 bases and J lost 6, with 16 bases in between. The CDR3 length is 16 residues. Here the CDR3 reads CASSLRAGGLANVLTF. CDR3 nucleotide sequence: TGCGCCAGCAGCCTAAGAGCCGGGGGCTTGGCCAACGTCCTGACTTTC.

The CDR3 region has the DNA TGTGCCAGCAGTGACAACTCTGGGGCCAACGTCCTGACTTTC. This gives the protein CASSDNSGANVLTF. The chain is built from TRBV2 and TRBJ2-6; D ambiguous. In germline, CDR1 is SNHLY, CDR2 FYNNEI. CDR3 length: 14 amino acids. V was cut by 3 bases and J by 0 bases, with 3 bases left in between.

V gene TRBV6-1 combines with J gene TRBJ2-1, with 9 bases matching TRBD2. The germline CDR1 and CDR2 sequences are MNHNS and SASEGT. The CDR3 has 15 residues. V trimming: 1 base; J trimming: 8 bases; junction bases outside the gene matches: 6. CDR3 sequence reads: CASSEVVAGVDEQFF. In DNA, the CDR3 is TGTGCCAGCAGTGAAGTGGTAGCGGGAGTCGATGAGCAGTTCTTC.

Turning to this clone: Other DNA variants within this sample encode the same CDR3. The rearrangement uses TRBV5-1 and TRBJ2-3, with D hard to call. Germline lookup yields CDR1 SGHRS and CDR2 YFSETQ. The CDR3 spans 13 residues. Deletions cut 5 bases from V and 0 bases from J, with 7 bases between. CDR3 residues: CASREGSTDTQYF. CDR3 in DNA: TGCGCCAGCAGAGAAGGGAGCACAGATACGCAGTATTTT.